The 29 T cell receptor beta chains below all came from one sample that was sequenced in a study of shared clonotypes between healthy human individuals. The data were produced by immunoSEQ multiplex PCR, yet TCRdb's version contains in-frame clones alone and is incomplete. The sample shows about 2 million clones, over 85% of them seen only once. The sample was naive CD4+ T cells sorted from blood. Subset reported: CD45RA+ positively selected. These receptors came from a young man in good health.

The rearrangement uses TRBV5-4 and TRBJ2-2; TRBD1 matches 8 bases. Germline lookup yields CDR1 SGHNT and CDR2 YYREEE (reference sequence). Trimming removed 4 bases from V and 6 bases from J; junction bases left unmatched: 11. CDR3 length: 16 amino acids. In nucleotides, the CDR3 is TGTGCCAGCAGCCAAGGGACAGGACCGGGGGCCGGGGAGCTGTTTTTT. Translating it yields CASSQGTGPGAGELFF.

The gene calls are TRBV13 and TRBJ2-3; 13 bases fit TRBD2. Germline CDR1 is PRHDT and CDR2 is FYEKMQ (reference sequence). CDR3 length equals 17 residues. Losses at the gene ends were 5 bases for V and 4 bases for J; bases not matched to a gene: 9. The CDR3 sequence: CASSRTSGSSSADTQYF. The CDR3 coding sequence is TGTGCCAGCAGCCGGACTAGCGGGAGTTCCAGCGCAGATACGCAGTATTTT.

The CDR3 loop reads CASSIGLAGGIYEQYF. CDR3 DNA sequence: TGTGCCAGTAGTATTGGGCTAGCGGGAGGAATTTACGAGCAGTACTTC. The chain links TRBV19 to TRBJ2-7; 11 nucleotides line up with TRBD2. This CDR3 has 16 residues. Germline V lookup: CDR1 LNHDA, CDR2 SQIVND (reference sequence). V lost 3 bases and J lost 4; bases outside the gene matches: 8.

The chain is built from TRBV2 and TRBJ2-5; TRBD2 matches at 9 bases. The CDR3 is 15 residues long. Trimming at V came to 5 bases and at J to 0 bases, leaving 4 bases not matched to a gene. Germline V gives CDR1 SNHLY, CDR2 FYNNEI. The CDR3 DNA sequence: TGTGCCAGCAGTCTAGCGGGAACAAACCAAGAGACCCAGTACTTC. Amino acid sequence: CASSLAGTNQETQYF.

The chain joins TRBV30 to TRBJ2-7; 8 bases are shared with TRBD2. CDR3 length: 14 residues. Germline values: CDR1 GTSNPN, CDR2 SVGIG (reference sequence). V lost 2 bases and J lost 3; bases outside the gene matches: 6. The CDR3 sequence is CAWSSTGTSYEQYF. The CDR3 DNA reads as TGTGCCTGGAGTTCAACCGGGACTAGCTACGAGCAGTACTTC.

The chain employs TRBV15 and TRBJ1-6, with no clear D. Germline V gene data show CDR1 as LNHNV and CDR2 as YYDKDF (reference sequence). This CDR3 is 15 amino acids long. Trimming removed 4 bases from V and 1 base from J, with 8 bases in between. CDR3 coding DNA: TGTGCCACCAGCAAGGGCGCTTCCTATAATTCACCCCTCCACTTT. This translates into CATSKGASYNSPLHF.

The V and J genes are TRBV6-1 and TRBJ1-6; D may be TRBD1 (5 bases). V was pared by 6 bases and J by 8 bases, with 17 bases between. Germline values: CDR1 MNHNS, CDR2 SASEGT. The CDR3 contains 15 residues. DNA for the CDR3: TGTGCCAGCAGCGGAGGATCATTAGGGGATTCACCCCTCCACTTT. It yields the protein CASSGGSLGDSPLHF.

CDR3 residues: CAIGQVRETQYF. The CDR3 region has the DNA TGCGCCATCGGGCAGGTTCGAGAGACCCAGTACTTC. The J gene is TRBJ2-5, the V gene TRBV10-2; unclear D gene. The CDR3 sequence is 12 residues long. Germline-derived CDR1 and CDR2 are WSHSY and SAAADI. Between the trimmed V and J ends, which lost 10 bases and 4 bases, there was a span of 13 bases.

The count of this clone is one. The V call is TRBV5-4, the J call TRBJ2-1, with D unresolved. The CDR3 spans 16 residues. Germline assignment: CDR1 SGHNT and CDR2 YYREEE (reference sequence). The germline V and J ends were trimmed by 5 bases and 0 bases, with 15 bases remaining between them. The CDR3 DNA sequence: TGTGCCAGCAGACTATCTATCCTAAGCTCCTACAATGAGCAGTTCTTC. Encoded protein: CASRLSILSSYNEQFF.

The chain carries TRBV11-2 and TRBJ2-7; a possible D gene is TRBD1 (6 bases). Looked up from germline, CDR1 is SGHAT and CDR2 is FQNNGV. V lost 5 bases and J 2 bases, leaving 16 bases between the germline ends. The CDR3 has 15 residues. For the CDR3, the DNA is TGTGCCAGCAGCCTCCCCGGGACATTAACCTACGAGCAGTACTTC. Encoded protein: CASSLPGTLTYEQYF. Drawing the rest from reference TRBV11-2 and TRBJ2-7, the complete variable domain is EAGVAQSPRYKIIEKRQSVAFWCNPISGHATLYWYQQILGQGPKLLIQFQNNGVVDDSQLPKDRFSAERLKGVDSTLKIQPAKLEDSAVYLCASSLPGTLTYEQYFGPGTRLTVT.

A note on this clone: Other DNA sequences from this sample encode an identical CDR3 as well. This chain uses TRBV7-2 with TRBJ2-5; no definite D call. CDR1 is SGHTA, CDR2 FQGNSA, per germline. The V gene lost 3 bases and the J gene lost 2 bases, with 7 bases spanning the gap. The CDR3 is made up of 13 amino acids. For the CDR3, the DNA is TGTGCCAGCAGCTTTTCCAGTCAAGAGACCCAGTACTTC. This gives the protein CASSFSSQETQYF.

The chain combines TRBV5-1 with TRBJ2-1; D tentatively fits TRBD1 or TRBD2 (5 bases each). V dropped 1 base and J dropped 2 bases, with 13 bases sitting between them. The CDR3 consists of 16 residues. Germline-derived CDR1 and CDR2 are SGHRS and YFSETQ. The CDR3 DNA follows: TGCGCCAGCAGCTTGAGTTGGTGGGACCCCTACAATGAGCAGTTCTTC. Translation: CASSLSWWDPYNEQFF. Complete variable domain (other parts from reference TRBV5-1 and TRBJ2-1): KAGVTQTPRYLIKTRGQQVTLSCSPISGHRSVSWYQQTPGQGLQFLFEYFSETQRNKGNFPGRFSGRQFSNSRSEMNVSTLELGDSALYLCASSLSWWDPYNEQFFGPGTRLTVL.

The genes are TRBV5-1 and TRBJ2-7, with TRBD1 as a possible D gene (6 bases). Germline-derived CDR1 and CDR2 are SGHRS and YFSETQ. The CDR3 is 13 residues long. Trimming removed 0 bases at V and 7 bases at J, with 11 bases between. CDR3 residues: CASSLEGGWEQYF. The DNA for the CDR3 is TGCGCCAGCAGCTTGGAAGGGGGTTGGGAGCAGTACTTC.

This clone has just one count. The gene calls are TRBV9 and TRBJ2-3, with 12 bases fitting TRBD2. CDR1 and CDR2 (germline): SGDLS, YYNGEE. The CDR3 consists of 17 residues. The junction had 7 bases not matched to a gene; V was cut back by 0 bases and J by 5 bases. CDR3 loop: CASSVGVTSGGGDTQYF. DNA of the CDR3: TGTGCCAGCAGCGTAGGGGTGACTAGCGGGGGTGGAGATACGCAGTATTTT.

The chain employs TRBV28 and TRBJ1-3, with D possibly being TRBD1 (6 bases). Germline V CDR1 and CDR2: MDHEN, SYDVKM. V lost 6 bases to trimming and J lost 3 bases, with 15 bases between them. The CDR3 has 15 residues. The CDR3 reads CASSSHRDGGNTIYF. The CDR3 DNA follows: TGTGCCAGCAGCTCCCACAGGGATGGTGGAAACACCATATATTTT.

The CDR3 DNA reads as TGTGCCAGCAGCCACAGAGGAACCGGGGAGCTGTTTTTT. It codes for CASSHRGTGELFF. The chain recombines TRBV7-2 with TRBJ2-2, with unresolved D. The CDR3 consists of 13 residues. CDR1 is SGHTA and CDR2 is FQGNSA in the germline V gene. Trimming took 5 bases from V and 5 from J, leaving 9 bases between them.

This clone was detected once. The chain carries TRBV7-2 and TRBJ2-7; D perhaps matches TRBD2 (6 bases). CDR3 length equals 16 residues. V lost 0 bases and J lost 5, with 17 bases in between. Germline assignment: CDR1 SGHTA and CDR2 FQGNSA. CDR3 region: CASSLAMRLEPHEQYF. CDR3 nucleotide sequence: TGTGCCAGCAGCTTAGCGATGAGACTAGAACCCCACGAGCAGTACTTC.

The chain has TRBV18 and TRBJ1-5; tentatively, D is TRBD1 (5 bases). CDR1 is KGHSH and CDR2 is LQKENI in the germline V gene. The CDR3 consists of 17 residues. V shed 0 bases and J shed 5 bases, with 17 bases lying between them. The chain's CDR3 is CASSPPEDRGADQPQHF. The DNA of the CDR3 is TGTGCCAGCTCACCACCTGAAGATAGGGGCGCGGATCAGCCCCAGCATTTT.

The chain carries TRBV29-1 and TRBJ1-6; D remains ambiguous. The germline gives CDR1 SQVTM, CDR2 ANQGSEA. This CDR3 region has 12 residues. V was trimmed by 8 bases and J by 8 bases, leaving 13 bases between them. This CDR3 is CSPGPVDSPLHF. The CDR3 bases are TGCAGCCCCGGGCCGGTAGATTCACCCCTCCACTTT.

A note on this clone: Within the sample, other DNA sequences also encode this same CDR3. The V and J genes are TRBV6-1 and TRBJ1-5; D not resolved. Germline V gives CDR1 MNHNS, CDR2 SASEGT. V lost 1 base and J lost 5, with 3 bases in between. The CDR3 length is 12 residues. The CDR3 loop is CASSEVHQPQHF. In DNA form, the CDR3 reads TGTGCCAGCAGTGAAGTACATCAGCCCCAGCATTTT.

The chain is built from TRBV5-4 and TRBJ1-2, with TRBD1 identical over 8 bases. CDR1 is SGHNT and CDR2 is YYREEE in the germline V gene (reference sequence). V lost 3 bases, J lost 8 bases, and 9 bases stayed unmatched. This CDR3 is 14 amino acids long. CDR3 in amino acids: CASSSRDRQGGYTF. The CDR3 nucleotides are TGTGCCAGCAGCTCTAGGGACAGGCAAGGAGGCTACACCTTC.

This chain uses TRBV23-1 with TRBJ1-1, with 8 bases matching TRBD1. TRBV23-1 is noted as an ORF with a role that remains uncertain. The CDR3 sequence is 13 residues long. The trim removed 6 bases at V and 8 bases at J, leaving 8 bases unmatched. The CDR3 DNA sequence: TGCGCCAGCAGAACTGGACAGGGCTTCGAAGCTTTCTTT. It translates to CASRTGQGFEAFF.

The V gene is TRBV11-2, the J gene TRBJ2-3; no definite D call. The CDR3 contains 14 residues. CDR1 is SGHAT, CDR2 FQNNGV, per germline. Trimming pared 1 base from V and 8 bases from J, leaving 13 bases between. CDR3 protein: CASSLGQPGGTQYF. The DNA of the CDR3 is TGTGCCAGCAGCTTAGGGCAGCCCGGCGGTACGCAGTATTTT.

This clone was counted a single time. The chain recombines TRBV2 with TRBJ2-5; 9 bases map to TRBD2. The CDR3 runs 15 residues. Germline V gene lookup returns CDR1 SNHLY and CDR2 FYNNEI. V lost 5 bases and J lost 4; bases outside the gene matches: 8. CDR3 in DNA: TGTGCCAGCAGTTCCCAGGGACTAGCCCCAGAGACCCAGTACTTC. Its protein product is CASSSQGLAPETQYF.

V usage is TRBV4-1 and J usage is TRBJ1-1; 7 bases match TRBD1. This CDR3 has 15 residues. The germline CDR1 and CDR2 sequences are MGHRA and YSYEKL. V was clipped by 0 bases and J by 4 bases; unmatched bases: 5. The CDR3, as DNA: TGCGCCAGCAGCCAAGAAGGGGCAGGGGGCACTGAAGCTTTCTTT. Amino acid sequence: CASSQEGAGGTEAFF.

This clone was counted once. This CDR3 is also generated by other DNA sequences in the sample. The chain links TRBV5-4 to TRBJ2-2, with D unclear. From germline, CDR1 is SGHNT and CDR2 YYREEE (reference sequence). V lost 0 bases to trimming and J lost 4 bases, with 4 bases between them. The CDR3 consists of 13 residues. CDR3 region: CASSLDGTGELFF. The CDR3 nucleotides are TGTGCCAGCAGCTTGGACGGCACCGGGGAGCTGTTTTTT.

This chain uses TRBV19 with TRBJ2-7; possible D gene TRBD2, 6 bases. The V end was cut by 6 bases, the J end by 4 bases, with 16 bases between. This CDR3 comprises 14 residues. Germline CDR1 is LNHDA and CDR2 is SQIVND (reference sequence). CDR3 amino acids: CASRGLPTSYEQYF. CDR3 in DNA: TGTGCCAGTAGAGGACTACCTACCTCGTACGAGCAGTACTTC.

J is TRBJ2-2 and V is TRBV18; no clear D. The CDR3 runs 15 residues. Trimming shortened V by 0 bases and J by 4 bases, and 9 bases separated the two germline ends. Germline V lookup: CDR1 KGHSH, CDR2 LQKENI. Here the CDR3 reads CASSPPAGITGELFF. CDR3 nucleotides: TGTGCCAGCTCACCACCCGCTGGGATCACCGGGGAGCTGTTTTTT. Filled out from reference TRBV18 and TRBJ2-2, the complete variable domain reads NAGVMQNPRHLVRRRGQEARLRCSPMKGHSHVYWYRQLPEEGLKFMVYLQKENIIDESGMPKERFSAEFPKEGPSILRIQQVVRGDSAAYFCASSPPAGITGELFFGEGSRLTVL.

This chain links TRBV28 with TRBJ1-4; TRBD1 matches 9 bases. The germline gives CDR1 MDHEN, CDR2 SYDVKM. This CDR3 has 15 residues. Trimming took 1 base from V and 8 from J; bases not matched to a gene: 5. For the CDR3, the DNA is TGTGCCAGCAGTTTATCGGGACAGGGATCCGAAAAACTGTTTTTT. As protein: CASSLSGQGSEKLFF.